This entry lists 10 T cell receptor beta chains sequenced from one sample in a study of T cell clones after liver transplantation. This table comes from immunoSEQ multiplex PCR, and its TCRdb copy is limited to in-frame clones, with some not included. The sample shows 45,000 to 60,000 clones, about nine tenths of them seen only once. Sequences were derived from CD8+ T cells from blood, sampled 12 months after liver transplant. The receptor source for this set is a human patient who received a liver transplant. Part of the T cell pool may stem from the graft donor.

CDR3 coding DNA: TGTGCCAGTAGTATCGGGCAGGTCTACAGCTACAATGAGCAGTTCTTC. Amino acids: CASSIGQVYSYNEQFF. The chain joins TRBV19 to TRBJ2-1; D uncertain. Germline V gives CDR1 LNHDA, CDR2 SQIVND (reference sequence). V gave up 3 bases and J gave up 3 bases, with 15 bases separating them. The CDR3 consists of 16 residues.

V gene TRBV6-6 combines with J gene TRBJ2-7; D may be TRBD1 (5 bases). The CDR3 has 12 amino acids. Germline CDR1 MNHNY, CDR2 SVGAGI (reference sequence). The V and J ends lost 2 bases and 5 bases respectively, with 7 bases between them. The CDR3 DNA sequence: TGTGCCAGCAGTTACGGGGCAAACGAGCAGTACTTC. Translating it yields CASSYGANEQYF.

This clone is labeled medium-sized. The chain couples TRBV11-2 to TRBJ2-7; maybe TRBD2 (6 bases). Germline V gene data show CDR1 as SGHAT and CDR2 as FQNNGV. The CDR3 totals 17 residues. The germline V and J ends were trimmed by 0 bases and 0 bases, with 15 bases remaining between them. The CDR3 sequence is CASSLDHTSPFSYEQYF. The CDR3 coding sequence is TGTGCCAGCAGCTTAGATCACACTAGCCCCTTCTCCTACGAGCAGTACTTC.

The chain uses TRBV4-1 and TRBJ2-5, with TRBD2 matching over 7 bases. Trimming took 0 bases from V and 0 from J; bases not matched to a gene: 7. The CDR3 runs to 17 residues. The germline V gene encodes CDR1 MGHRA and CDR2 YSYEKL. CDR3 loop: CASSQEIASGNQETQYF. The CDR3 nucleotides read TGCGCCAGCAGCCAAGAGATAGCTAGCGGAAACCAAGAGACCCAGTACTTC.

This clone was detected once. The chain recombines TRBV5-1 with TRBJ2-2; 9 bases line up with TRBD2. V dropped 0 bases and J dropped 1; count of bases not matched to a gene: 4. The CDR3 totals 17 residues. The germline V gene has CDR1 SGHRS and CDR2 YFSETQ. The CDR3 region is CASSLGLAGLNTGELFF. CDR3 coding DNA: TGCGCCAGCAGCTTGGGCCTAGCGGGGTTGAACACCGGGGAGCTGTTTTTT.

The chain combines TRBV27 with TRBJ2-1; 8 bases match TRBD1. Germline CDR1 and CDR2: MNHEY and SMNVEV (reference sequence). With 11 bases clipped from V and 0 bases from J, the junction kept 6 bases outside the gene matches. The CDR3 runs 14 residues. Written as DNA, the CDR3 is TGTGCCTCTGGACAGGGTAGCTCCTACAATGAGCAGTTCTTC. It specifies CASGQGSSYNEQFF.

A few counts support this clone. J is TRBJ2-7 and V is TRBV5-1, with 9 bases identical to TRBD1. The J segment lost 5 bases and the V segment lost 2 bases, leaving 5 bases of the junction unmatched. CDR1 is SGHRS and CDR2 is YFSETQ in the germline V gene. The CDR3 length is 14 residues. The CDR3 protein is CASSFRDRENEQYF. The DNA for the CDR3 is TGCGCCAGCAGCTTCCGGGACAGGGAGAACGAGCAGTACTTC.

This chain connects TRBV5-6 to TRBJ1-1; no firm D call. The germline V gene has CDR1 SGHDT and CDR2 YYEEEE. V lost 5 bases to trimming and J lost 3 bases, with 14 bases between them. The CDR3 consists of 14 residues. Here the CDR3 reads CASRLAPGDTEAFF. The CDR3 coding sequence is TGTGCCAGCAGACTAGCCCCAGGTGACACTGAAGCTTTCTTT.

V and J are TRBV11-2 and TRBJ2-7; possibly TRBD1 for D (5 bases). This CDR3 has 16 amino acids. Germline V CDR1 and CDR2: SGHAT, FQNNGV. Trimming cost V 4 bases and J 4 bases, with 20 bases left between them. CDR3 bases: TGTGCCAGCAGCTCCGATCTACAGGTCCCAACTTACGAGCAGTACTTC. Its protein is CASSSDLQVPTYEQYF.

The chain uses TRBV30 and TRBJ2-1, with D tentatively TRBD2 (6 bases). CDR1 GTSNPN and CDR2 SVGIG come from the germline V gene (reference sequence). The CDR3 runs 13 residues. Trimming pared 3 bases from V and 4 bases from J, leaving 10 bases between. The CDR3 DNA sequence: TGTGCCTGGAGCGGGGGTCGGTACAATGAGCAGTTCTTC. Protein: CAWSGGRYNEQFF.